The rows below give T cell receptor beta chains drawn from one sample of a study of T cells expressing NK-cell markers. TCRdb reanalyzed the 5' RACE reads, giving one entry per CDR3 protein sequence and no DNA. The table lists 350,000 to 500,000 distinct CDR3 sequences, with more than 7% in the top ten. The sample taken for sequencing was blood T cells: a sorted CD56 or NKG2C T cell subset, CD4+ or CD8+ T cells, or bulk PBMC T cells (not recorded which). These receptors originate from a woman aged 18-70 years in good health. The CDR3 runs from the conserved cysteine through the conserved F or W.

TRBV20-1	TRBJ2-1	CSASFGAEQFF
TRBV6-1	TRBJ2-1	CASSTQGSYNEQFF
TRBV28	TRBJ1-5	CASSSRGRGDQPQHF
TRBV4-3	TRBJ1-6	CASSHLLRGSSYNSPLHF
TRBV4-2	TRBJ2-1	CASSQDKPPRGGYNEQFF
TRBV29-1	TRBJ2-7	CSVVDRTYEQYF
TRBV5-1	TRBJ1-1	CASSLEGLGGTEAFF
TRBV5-4	TRBJ2-3	CASSLPSVPGTDTQYF
TRBV6-6	TRBJ2-5	CASRHGSKTQYF
TRBV6-5	TRBJ1-4	CASSSWTGGDEKLFF
TRBV29-1	TRBJ2-1	CSARLAGGRSYNEQFF
TRBV29-1	TRBJ2-5	CSAGGGAAGETQYF
TRBV5-1	TRBJ1-2	CASSSGSPLWGYTF
TRBV20-1	TRBJ2-1	CSARDYPTPSSYNEQFF
TRBV27	TRBJ2-1	CASSPGLGYNEQFF
TRBV6-5	TRBJ1-6	CASSFHDSPLHF
TRBV28	TRBJ2-7	CASSLRASGRSGEQYF
TRBV5-4	TRBJ2-1	CASSLALAYNEQFF
TRBV12-3/TRBV12-4	TRBJ1-1	CASSLPRGGLDTEAFF
TRBV6-2/TRBV6-3	TRBJ1-1	CASSYSTFTEAFF
TRBV10-2	TRBJ1-1	CASSQLSDRSAFF
TRBV25-1	TRBJ1-1	CASSEAQGVNTEAFF
TRBV6-2/TRBV6-3	TRBJ2-2	CASSYNRGNGELFF
TRBV6-5	TRBJ1-2	CASSYVGSFGYTF
TRBV29-1	TRBJ1-1	CSVGWTGGTEAFF
TRBV20-1	TRBJ2-1	CSARSSWWEKGNEQFF
TRBV6-5	TRBJ2-2	CASSYWPNTGELFF
TRBV3-1	TRBJ1-5	CASSQGIGTLGNQPQHF
TRBV15	TRBJ2-1	CATSTGLAPHEQFF
TRBV4-2	TRBJ2-3	CASAFPTGGVSDTQYF
TRBV5-1	TRBJ2-1	CASSSVPLAGGFF
TRBV3-1	TRBJ2-7	CASSQEESEVLYF
TRBV6-2/TRBV6-3	TRBJ2-1	CASSTDRGYNEQFF